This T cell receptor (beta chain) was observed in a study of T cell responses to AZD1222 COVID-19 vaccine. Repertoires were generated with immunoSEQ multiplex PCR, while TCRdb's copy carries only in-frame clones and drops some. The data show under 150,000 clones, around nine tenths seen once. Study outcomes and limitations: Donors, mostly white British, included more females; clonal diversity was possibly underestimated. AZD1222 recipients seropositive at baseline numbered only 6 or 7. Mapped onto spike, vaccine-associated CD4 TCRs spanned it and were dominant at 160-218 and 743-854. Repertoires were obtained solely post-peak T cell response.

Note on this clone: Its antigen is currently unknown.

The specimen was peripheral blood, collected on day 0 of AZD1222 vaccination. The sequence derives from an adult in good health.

Written as DNA, the CDR3 is TGCGCCAGCAGGCCGACTAGCGGGAACTCCTACAATGAGCAGTTCTTC. It is translated as CASRPTSGNSYNEQFF. The rearrangement joins TRBV5-1 to TRBJ2-1; 11 bases are a match to TRBD2. Trimming took 5 bases from V and 0 from J; bases not matched to a gene: 4. Germline CDR1 SGHRS, CDR2 YFSETQ. The CDR3 extends over 16 amino acids.